This T cell receptor beta chain was obtained from a study of memory CD4+ T cells and cytomegalovirus serostatus. Study-level information: Of the healthy Belgian adults, several were CMV seropositive and 20 to 30 seronegative.

The sort gate was single viable CD3+CD4+CD8-CD45RO+ cells for memory CD4+ T cells. Positive selection with CD4 microbeads enriched total CD4+ T cells. This CDR3 comprises 13 residues. V dropped 4 bases and J dropped 2 bases, with 8 bases sitting between them. Germline CDR1 and CDR2: LNHDA and SQIVND (reference sequence). Using immunoSEQ multiplex PCR, the repertoire was profiled, and TCRdb retains in-frame clones only, with some absent. The repertoire holds some 60,000 clones, with 70% to 75% as singletons. The chain combines TRBV19 with TRBJ1-1; D is unresolved. Sequenced: memory CD4+ T cells from blood. This clonotype was obtained from an adult in good health and CMV-seropositive. The chain's CDR3 is CASSTNVNTEAFF. CDR3 DNA: TGTGCCAGTAGTACCAATGTCAACACTGAAGCTTTCTTT.